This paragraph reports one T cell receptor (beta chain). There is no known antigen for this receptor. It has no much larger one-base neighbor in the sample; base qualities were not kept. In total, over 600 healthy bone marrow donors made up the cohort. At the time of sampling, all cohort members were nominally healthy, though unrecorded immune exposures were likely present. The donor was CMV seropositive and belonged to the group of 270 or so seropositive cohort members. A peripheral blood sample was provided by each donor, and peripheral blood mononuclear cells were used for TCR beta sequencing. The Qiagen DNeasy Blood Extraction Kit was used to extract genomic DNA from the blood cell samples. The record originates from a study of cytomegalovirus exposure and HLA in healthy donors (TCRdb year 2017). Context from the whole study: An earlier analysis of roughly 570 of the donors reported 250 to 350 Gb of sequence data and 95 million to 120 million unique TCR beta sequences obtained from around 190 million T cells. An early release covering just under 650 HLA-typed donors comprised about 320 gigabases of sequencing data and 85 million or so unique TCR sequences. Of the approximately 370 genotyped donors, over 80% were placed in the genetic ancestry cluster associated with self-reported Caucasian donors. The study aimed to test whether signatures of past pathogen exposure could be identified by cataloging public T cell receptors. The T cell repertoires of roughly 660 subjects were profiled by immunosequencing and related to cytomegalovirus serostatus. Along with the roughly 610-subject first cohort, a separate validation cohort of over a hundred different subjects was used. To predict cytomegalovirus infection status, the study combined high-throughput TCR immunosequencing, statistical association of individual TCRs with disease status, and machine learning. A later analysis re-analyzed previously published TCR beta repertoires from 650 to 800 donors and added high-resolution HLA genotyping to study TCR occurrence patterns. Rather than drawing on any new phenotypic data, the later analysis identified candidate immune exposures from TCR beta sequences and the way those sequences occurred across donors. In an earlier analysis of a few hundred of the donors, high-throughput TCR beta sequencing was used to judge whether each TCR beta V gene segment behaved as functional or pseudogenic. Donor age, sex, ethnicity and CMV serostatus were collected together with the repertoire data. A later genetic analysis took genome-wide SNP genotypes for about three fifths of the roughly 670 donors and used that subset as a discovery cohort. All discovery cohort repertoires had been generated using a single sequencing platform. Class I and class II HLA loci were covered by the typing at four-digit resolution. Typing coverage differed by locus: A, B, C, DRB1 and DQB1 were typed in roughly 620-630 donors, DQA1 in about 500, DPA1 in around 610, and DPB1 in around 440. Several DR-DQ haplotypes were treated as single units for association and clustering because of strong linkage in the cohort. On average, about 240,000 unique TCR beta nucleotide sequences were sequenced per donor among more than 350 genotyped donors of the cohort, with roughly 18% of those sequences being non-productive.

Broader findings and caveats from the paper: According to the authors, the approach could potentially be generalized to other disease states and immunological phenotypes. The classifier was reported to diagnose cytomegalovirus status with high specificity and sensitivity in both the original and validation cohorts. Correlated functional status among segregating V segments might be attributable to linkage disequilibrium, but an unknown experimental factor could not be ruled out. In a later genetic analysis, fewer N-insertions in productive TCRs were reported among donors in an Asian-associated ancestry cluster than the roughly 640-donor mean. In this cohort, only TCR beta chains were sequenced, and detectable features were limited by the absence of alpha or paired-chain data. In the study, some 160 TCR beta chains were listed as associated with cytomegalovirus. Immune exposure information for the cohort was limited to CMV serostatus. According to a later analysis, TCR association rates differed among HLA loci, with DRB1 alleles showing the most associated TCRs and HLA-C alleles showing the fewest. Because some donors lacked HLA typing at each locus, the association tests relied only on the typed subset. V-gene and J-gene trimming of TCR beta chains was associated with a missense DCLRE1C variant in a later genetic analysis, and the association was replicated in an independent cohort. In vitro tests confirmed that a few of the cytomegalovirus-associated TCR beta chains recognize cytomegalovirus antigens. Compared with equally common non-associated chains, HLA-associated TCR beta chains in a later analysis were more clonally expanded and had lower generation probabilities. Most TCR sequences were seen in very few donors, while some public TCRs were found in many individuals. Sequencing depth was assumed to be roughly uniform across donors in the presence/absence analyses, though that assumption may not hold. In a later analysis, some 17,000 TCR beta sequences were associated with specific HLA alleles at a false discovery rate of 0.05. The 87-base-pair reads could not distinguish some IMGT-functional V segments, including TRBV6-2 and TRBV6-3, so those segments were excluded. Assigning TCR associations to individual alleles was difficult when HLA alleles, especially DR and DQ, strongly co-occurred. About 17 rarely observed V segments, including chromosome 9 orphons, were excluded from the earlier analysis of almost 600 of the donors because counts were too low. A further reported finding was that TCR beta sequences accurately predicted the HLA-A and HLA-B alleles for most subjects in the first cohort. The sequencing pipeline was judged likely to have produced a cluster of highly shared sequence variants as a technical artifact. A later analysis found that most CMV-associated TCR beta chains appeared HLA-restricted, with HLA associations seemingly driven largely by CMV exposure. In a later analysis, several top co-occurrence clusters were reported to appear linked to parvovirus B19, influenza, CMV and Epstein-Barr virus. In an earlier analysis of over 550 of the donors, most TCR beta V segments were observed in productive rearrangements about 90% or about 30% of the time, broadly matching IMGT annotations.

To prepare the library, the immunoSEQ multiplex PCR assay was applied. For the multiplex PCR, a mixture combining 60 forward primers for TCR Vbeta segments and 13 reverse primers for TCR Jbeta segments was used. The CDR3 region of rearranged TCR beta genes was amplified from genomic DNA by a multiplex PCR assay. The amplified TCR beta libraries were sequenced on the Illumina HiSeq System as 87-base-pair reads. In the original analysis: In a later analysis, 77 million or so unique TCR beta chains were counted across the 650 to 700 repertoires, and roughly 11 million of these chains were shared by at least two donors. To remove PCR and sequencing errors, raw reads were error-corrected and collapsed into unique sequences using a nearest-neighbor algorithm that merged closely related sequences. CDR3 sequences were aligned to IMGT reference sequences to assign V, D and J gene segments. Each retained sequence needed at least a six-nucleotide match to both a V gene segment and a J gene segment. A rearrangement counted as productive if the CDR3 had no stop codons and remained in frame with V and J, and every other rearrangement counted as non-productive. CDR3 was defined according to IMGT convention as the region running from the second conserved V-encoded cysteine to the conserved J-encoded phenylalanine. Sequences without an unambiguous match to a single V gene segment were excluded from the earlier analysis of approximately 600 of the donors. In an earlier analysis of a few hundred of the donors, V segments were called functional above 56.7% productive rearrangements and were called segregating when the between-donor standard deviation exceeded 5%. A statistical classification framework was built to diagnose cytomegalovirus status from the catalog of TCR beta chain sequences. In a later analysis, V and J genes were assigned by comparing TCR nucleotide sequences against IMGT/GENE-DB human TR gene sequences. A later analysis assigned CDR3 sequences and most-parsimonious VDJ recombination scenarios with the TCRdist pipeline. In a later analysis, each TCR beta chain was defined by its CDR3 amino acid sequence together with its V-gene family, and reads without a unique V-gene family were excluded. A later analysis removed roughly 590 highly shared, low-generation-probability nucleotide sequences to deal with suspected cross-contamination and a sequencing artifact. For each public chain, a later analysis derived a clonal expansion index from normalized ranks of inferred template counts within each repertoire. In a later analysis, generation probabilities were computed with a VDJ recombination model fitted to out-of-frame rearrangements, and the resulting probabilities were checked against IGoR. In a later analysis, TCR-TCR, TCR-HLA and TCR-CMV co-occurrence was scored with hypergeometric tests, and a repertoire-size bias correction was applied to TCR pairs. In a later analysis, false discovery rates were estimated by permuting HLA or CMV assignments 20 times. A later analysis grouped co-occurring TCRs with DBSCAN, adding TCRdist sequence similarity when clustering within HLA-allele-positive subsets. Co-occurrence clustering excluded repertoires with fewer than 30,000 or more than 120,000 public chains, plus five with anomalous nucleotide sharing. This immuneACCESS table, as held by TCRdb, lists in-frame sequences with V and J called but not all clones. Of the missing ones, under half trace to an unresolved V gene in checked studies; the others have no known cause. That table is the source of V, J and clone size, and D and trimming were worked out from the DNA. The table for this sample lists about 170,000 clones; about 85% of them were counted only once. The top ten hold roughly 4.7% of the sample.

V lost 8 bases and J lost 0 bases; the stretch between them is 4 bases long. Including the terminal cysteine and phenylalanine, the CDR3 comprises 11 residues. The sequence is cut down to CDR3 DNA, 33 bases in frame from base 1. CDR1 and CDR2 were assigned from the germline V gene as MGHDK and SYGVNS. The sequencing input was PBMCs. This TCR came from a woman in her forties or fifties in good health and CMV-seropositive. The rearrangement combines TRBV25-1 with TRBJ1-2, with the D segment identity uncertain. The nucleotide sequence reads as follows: TGTGCCAGCTCAACTAACTATGGCTACACCTTC. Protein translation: CASSTNYGYTF.